These 8 T cell receptor beta chains were all obtained from the same sample, sequenced in a study of vaccination and CD4 T cells after COVID-19. Stated time point: late sampling 161 to 241 days after vaccination in a few convalescent patients. TCRdb called the PCR reads again in MiXCR, with one record for every CDR3 protein. The sample lists roughly 30,000 distinct CDR3 sequences; under 65% were seen once. Specimen: CD4+ T cells from blood, collected about 7 months after SARS-CoV-2 vaccination. The receptors were gathered from a human donor who had recovered from COVID-19.

J is TRBJ2-5 and V is TRBV19; perhaps TRBD1 as D (6 bases). The length of the CDR3 is 15 residues. V was trimmed by 4 bases and J by 3 bases, leaving 15 bases between them. Germline CDR1 LNHDA, CDR2 SQIVND (reference sequence). The CDR3 sequence is CASSNLGAGEETQYF. In DNA, the CDR3 is TGTGCCAGTAGTAACCTAGGGGCAGGGGAAGAGACCCAGTACTTC.

The chain combines TRBV20-1 with TRBJ1-1, with D possibly matching TRBD1 (6 bases). The CDR3 sequence is 16 residues long. Trimming removed 0 bases from V and 6 bases from J, with 20 bases in between. Germline loops: CDR1 DFQATT, CDR2 SNEGSKA (reference sequence). CDR3: CSARDRGKVIRSEAFF. The CDR3 nucleotides read TGCAGTGCTAGAGATAGGGGGAAGGTTATAAGGTCTGAAGCTTTCTTT.

V usage is TRBV2 and J usage is TRBJ1-5; 7 positions match TRBD1. Germline V CDR1 and CDR2: SNHLY, FYNNEI. CDR3 length equals 15 residues. V trimming: 7 bases; J trimming: 5 bases; junction bases outside the gene matches: 11. The CDR3 DNA is TGTGCCAGCACAAAGACAGGGCCTTCCGATCAGCCCCAGCATTTT. Protein product: CASTKTGPSDQPQHF.

V is TRBV20-1 and J is TRBJ2-5, with D possibly TRBD1 on 6 matching bases. Germline-derived CDR1 and CDR2 are DFQATT and SNEGSKA (reference sequence). Trimming removed 1 base at V and 5 bases at J, with 11 bases between. The CDR3 totals 13 residues. The chain's CDR3 is CSARATGHETQYF. The CDR3 nucleotides read TGCAGTGCTAGAGCTACAGGGCACGAGACCCAGTACTTC.

This clonotype was observed a few times. The chain combines TRBV7-2 with TRBJ2-2; D is unclear. Trimming left V 1 base short and J 5 bases short, with 5 bases between. Germline V lookup: CDR1 SGHTA, CDR2 FQGNSA. This CDR3 region has 13 residues. The CDR3 spells CASSLDGTGELFF. For the CDR3, the DNA is TGTGCCAGCAGCTTAGACGGAACCGGGGAGCTGTTTTTT.

This clonotype showed up just a few times. This CDR3 reads CATSRVRTGNRGYTF. As DNA, the CDR3 is TGTGCCACCAGCAGAGTTCGGACGGGAAACAGAGGCTACACCTTC. The chain combines TRBV15 with TRBJ1-2; unclear D gene. CDR3 size: 15 residues. The germline V gene encodes CDR1 LNHNV and CDR2 YYDKDF (reference sequence). The V and J ends lost 1 base and 8 bases respectively, with 17 bases between them.

This clonotype was found a few times. The chain joins TRBV7-9 to TRBJ2-2, with D tentatively TRBD2 (6 bases). Between the trimmed V and J ends, which lost 8 bases and 5 bases, there was a span of 9 bases. The V gene's germline CDR1 is SEHNR and CDR2 FQNEAQ (reference sequence). This CDR3 has 12 residues. The CDR3 DNA reads TGTGCCAGCGGGAGGTATACCGGGGAGCTGTTTTTT. Translating it yields CASGRYTGELFF.

This rearrangement joins TRBV20-1 to TRBJ2-2; 7 bases agree with TRBD2. The CDR3 has 15 amino acids. V trimming: 1 base; J trimming: 4 bases; junction bases outside the gene matches: 6. CDR1 and CDR2 (germline): DFQATT, SNEGSKA (reference sequence). CDR3 sequence (DNA): TGCAGTGCTAGAGTCGGGGGGAGGGGCACCGGGGAGCTGTTTTTT. The encoded protein is CSARVGGRGTGELFF.